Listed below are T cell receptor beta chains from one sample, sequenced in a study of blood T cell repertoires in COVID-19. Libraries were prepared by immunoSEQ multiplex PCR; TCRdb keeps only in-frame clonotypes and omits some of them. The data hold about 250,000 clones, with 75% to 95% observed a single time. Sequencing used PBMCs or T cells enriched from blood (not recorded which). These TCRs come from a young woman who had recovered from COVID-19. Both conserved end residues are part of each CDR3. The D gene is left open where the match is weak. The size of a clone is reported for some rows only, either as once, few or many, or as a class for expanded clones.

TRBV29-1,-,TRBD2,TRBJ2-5,CSVVGGSRGGRETQYF,TGCAGCGTTGTCGGCGGCTCGCGGGGGGGCAGAGAGACCCAGTACTTC
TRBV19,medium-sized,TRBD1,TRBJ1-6,CASSPSTGFVDSPLHF,TGTGCCAGTAGCCCCTCGACAGGGTTCGTTGATTCACCCCTCCACTTT
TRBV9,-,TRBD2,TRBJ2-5,CASSVGGLAGAETQYF,TGTGCCAGCAGCGTAGGAGGACTAGCGGGGGCAGAGACCCAGTACTTC
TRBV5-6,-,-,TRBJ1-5,CASSLRGHSNQPQHF,TGTGCCAGCAGCTTGCGTGGTCACTCTAATCAGCCCCAGCATTTT
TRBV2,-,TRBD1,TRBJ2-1,CAIDRASSYNEQFF,TGTGCCATAGACAGGGCGAGCTCCTACAATGAGCAGTTCTTC
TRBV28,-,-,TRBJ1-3,CASSLWKSLGNTIYF,TGTGCCAGCAGTTTATGGAAAAGCCTTGGAAACACCATATATTTT
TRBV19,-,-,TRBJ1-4,CATMGSGANEKLFF,TGTGCCACAATGGGCTCAGGGGCTAATGAAAAACTGTTTTTT
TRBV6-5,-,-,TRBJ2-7,CASTPGLPRTYEQYF,TGTGCCAGCACGCCCGGACTTCCACGAACCTACGAGCAGTACTTC
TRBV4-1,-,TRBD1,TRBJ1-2,CASSQGTGAGGYTF,TGCGCCAGCAGCCAAGGGACAGGGGCTGGTGGCTACACCTTC
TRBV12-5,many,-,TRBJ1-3,CASGSGVGNTIYF,TGTGCTAGTGGGTCGGGGGTTGGAAACACCATATATTTT
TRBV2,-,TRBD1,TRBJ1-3,CASNRDREGNTIYF,TGTGCCAGCAATAGGGACAGGGAAGGAAACACCATATATTTT
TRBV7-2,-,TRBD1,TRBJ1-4,CASRKGQGYEKLFF,TGTGCCAGCAGAAAGGGACAGGGGTACGAAAAACTGTTTTTT
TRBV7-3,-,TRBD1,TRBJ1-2,CASSFDRGDGYTF,TGTGCCAGCAGCTTCGACAGGGGAGACGGCTACACCTTC
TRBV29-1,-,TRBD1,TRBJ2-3,CSVERGRVDTQYF,TGCAGCGTTGAAAGGGGGCGGGTAGATACGCAGTATTTT
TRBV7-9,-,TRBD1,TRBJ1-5,CASSGGQGVTNQPQHF,TGTGCCAGCAGCGGCGGACAGGGGGTGACCAATCAGCCCCAGCATTTT
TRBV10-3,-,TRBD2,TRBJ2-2,CAISGTGTRKDTGELFF,TGTGCCATCAGTGGTACCGGGACTAGGAAGGACACCGGGGAGCTGTTTTTT
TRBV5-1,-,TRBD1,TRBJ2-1,CASSFRTGNYNEQFF,TGCGCCAGCAGCTTTCGGACAGGAAACTACAATGAGCAGTTCTTC
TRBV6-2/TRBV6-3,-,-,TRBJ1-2,CASSYPDIVGREGSNGYTF,TGTGCCAGCAGTTACCCCGACATCGTGGGCCGGGAGGGCTCTAATGGCTACACCTTC
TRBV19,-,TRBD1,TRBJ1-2,CASSPTGGAQYGYTF,TGTGCCAGTAGCCCGACAGGGGGCGCACAGTATGGCTACACCTTC